Listed here are 26 T cell receptor beta chains from one sample, sequenced in a study of cytomegalovirus exposure and HLA in healthy donors. PCR used 60 Vbeta primers and 13 Jbeta primers. Repertoires were generated with immunoSEQ multiplex PCR, while TCRdb's copy carries only in-frame clones and drops some. Here the sample spans roughly 180,000 clones, roughly 9.5% being singletons. Sequenced: PBMCs. These TCRs come from a woman in her 30s in good health and CMV-seropositive.

The table lists this clone with many counts. V is TRBV6-1 and J is TRBJ1-3; D is unresolved. Looked up from germline, CDR1 is MNHNS and CDR2 is SASEGT. V lost 8 bases and J 0 bases, leaving 14 bases between the germline ends. The CDR3 loop spans 15 amino acids. CDR3 amino acids: CASRVEQTSGNTIYF. The CDR3 DNA reads as TGTGCCAGCCGTGTGGAGCAGACCTCTGGAAACACCATATATTTT.

The J gene is TRBJ2-1, the V gene TRBV6-6, with TRBD1 matching 7 bases. The J segment lost 10 bases and the V segment lost 2 bases, leaving 8 bases of the junction unmatched. The CDR3 is made up of 14 amino acids. The germline CDR1 and CDR2 sequences are MNHNY and SVGAGI (reference sequence). The CDR3 bases are TGTGCCAGCAGTTACGTCGTACGGGACAGCGAGCAGTTCTTC. Translating it yields CASSYVVRDSEQFF.

A note on this clone: This sample includes further DNA sequences coding for the same CDR3. The genes are TRBV6-5 and TRBJ2-7; no reliable D call. The CDR3 is 13 residues long. V was clipped by 2 bases and J by 0 bases, with 5 bases between them. Germline CDR1 reads MNHEY; CDR2 reads SVGAGI. CDR3 sequence (DNA): TGTGCCAGCAGTTACGGGCTCTCCTACGAGCAGTACTTC. The encoded protein is CASSYGLSYEQYF.

This clone occurred a few times. This sequence joins TRBV5-6 and TRBJ2-5; 9 bases fit TRBD2. V lost 4 bases, J lost 5 bases, and 9 bases stayed unmatched. The CDR3 covers 15 residues. The V gene's germline CDR1 is SGHDT and CDR2 YYEEEE. CDR3 coding DNA: TGTGCCAGCAGCGACCGACTAGCGGTGTCGGAGACCCAGTACTTC. This sequence encodes CASSDRLAVSETQYF.

A few counts support this clone. The chain links TRBV27 to TRBJ1-1; 7 bases agree with TRBD1. Germline-derived CDR1 and CDR2 are MNHEY and SMNVEV (reference sequence). With 2 bases clipped from V and 4 bases from J, the junction kept 7 bases outside the gene matches. This CDR3 spans 15 amino acids. CDR3 in DNA: TGTGCCAGCAGTTTAGGGGACAGAGGAATCACTGAAGCTTTCTTT. Encoded protein: CASSLGDRGITEAFF.

The chain employs TRBV6-5 and TRBJ1-2; D call uncertain. CDR1 and CDR2 (germline): MNHEY, SVGAGI. The CDR3 spans 12 residues. V lost 4 bases and J lost 6, with 9 bases in between. The CDR3 reads CASSSGPDGYTF. CDR3 bases: TGTGCCAGCAGTTCAGGCCCCGATGGCTACACCTTC.

This clone occurred a few times. The chain uses TRBV7-3 and TRBJ2-1, with D possibly being TRBD1 (6 bases). Germline CDR1 is SGHTA and CDR2 is FQGTGA. The CDR3 spans 13 residues. Trimming left V 2 bases short and J 7 bases short, with 9 bases between. CDR3 bases: TGTGCCAGCAGCTTATGGCAGGGGAATGAGCAGTTCTTC. Protein sequence: CASSLWQGNEQFF.

V is TRBV7-2 and J is TRBJ2-7; 11 positions match TRBD2. The CDR3 is 14 residues long. V lost 4 bases, J lost 4 bases, and 3 bases stayed unmatched. Germline V gene data show CDR1 as SGHTA and CDR2 as FQGNSA. The CDR3 sequence is CASSSRLAGYEQYF. The CDR3 coding sequence is TGTGCCAGCAGCTCCAGACTAGCGGGGTACGAGCAGTACTTC.

The V gene is TRBV19, the J gene TRBJ2-7; TRBD2 might be the D (6 bases). V was trimmed by 6 bases and J by 3 bases, leaving 12 bases between them. The germline V gene encodes CDR1 LNHDA and CDR2 SQIVND (reference sequence). The CDR3 is 13 amino acids. The CDR3 loop is CASSPGTGYEQYF. In nucleotides, the CDR3 is TGTGCCAGTAGCCCCGGGACTGGCTACGAGCAGTACTTC. Full variable domain (outside the CDR3, taken from reference TRBV19 and TRBJ2-7): DGGITQSPKYLFRKEGQNVTLSCEQNLNHDAMYWYRQDPGQGLRLIYYSQIVNDFQKGDIAEGYSVSREKKESFPLTVTSAQKNPTAFYLCASSPGTGYEQYFGPGTRLTVT.

This chain joins TRBV6-6 and TRBJ2-7; weak D call: TRBD2 (6 bases). Per germline, CDR1 MNHNY and CDR2 SVGAGI (reference sequence). V shed 6 bases and J shed 6 bases, with 18 bases lying between them. The CDR3 extends over 14 amino acids. This CDR3 is CASSPSGSNGEQYF. The CDR3 DNA reads as TGTGCCAGCAGCCCCTCCGGGAGTAACGGCGAGCAGTACTTC.

This clone was counted a few times. The chain joins TRBV5-1 to TRBJ1-1; 9 bases fit TRBD1. The CDR3 has 15 amino acids. The V gene's germline CDR1 is SGHRS and CDR2 YFSETQ. The J segment lost 5 bases and the V segment lost 2 bases, leaving 7 bases of the junction unmatched. CDR3 DNA sequence: TGCGCCAGCAGCTTAATGACAGGGGGAAGAACTGAAGCTTTCTTT. Protein: CASSLMTGGRTEAFF.

A few counts support this clone. V is TRBV29-1 and J is TRBJ2-7; 8 nucleotides line up with TRBD1. From germline, CDR1 is SQVTM and CDR2 ANQGSEA. This CDR3 comprises 12 residues. Germline trimming cut 3 bases from V and 5 bases from J; bases unmatched to any gene: 3. CDR3 region: CSVDPGGHEQYF. CDR3 nucleotide sequence: TGCAGCGTTGACCCAGGGGGCCACGAGCAGTACTTC.

This clone has only a few counts. V and J are TRBV19 and TRBJ1-4, with TRBD1 identical over 8 bases. Trimming cost V 3 bases and J 7 bases; bases outside gene matches: 13. The CDR3 loop spans 17 amino acids. Germline loops: CDR1 LNHDA, CDR2 SQIVND (reference sequence). The DNA for the CDR3 is TGTGCCAGTAGTATTGGGCAGGGGGCATCGGCGGGTGAAAAACTGTTTTTT. Translating it yields CASSIGQGASAGEKLFF.

In its sample, this clone was seen a few times. The chain couples TRBV7-9 to TRBJ2-3; 9 positions match TRBD1. CDR1 is SEHNR, CDR2 FQNEAQ, per germline (reference sequence). The CDR3 runs 16 residues. V shed 3 bases, J shed 1 base, and the junction held 5 bases outside the gene matches. CDR3 bases: TGTGCCAGCAGCTTCGGGACAGGGCTCGGCACAGATACGCAGTATTTT. Encoded protein: CASSFGTGLGTDTQYF.

This clone was detected a few times. This chain connects TRBV18 to TRBJ2-3; 12 bases fit TRBD1. Germline CDR1 KGHSH, CDR2 LQKENI. Germline trimming cut 3 bases from V and 4 bases from J; bases unmatched to any gene: 5. The CDR3 contains 16 residues. In DNA form, the CDR3 reads TGTGCCAGCTCACCCCGGGACAGGGGGCTTGCAGATACGCAGTATTTT. Its protein product is CASSPRDRGLADTQYF.

The rearrangement links TRBV19 to TRBJ1-1; unclear D gene. Germline lookup yields CDR1 LNHDA and CDR2 SQIVND (reference sequence). The V and J ends lost 0 bases and 4 bases respectively, with 6 bases between them. This CDR3 contains 13 residues. This CDR3 is CASSIDPSTEAFF. CDR3 coding DNA: TGTGCCAGTAGTATAGACCCTAGCACTGAAGCTTTCTTT.

The chain combines TRBV7-2 with TRBJ1-2; TRBD1 matches at 8 bases. Germline V lookup: CDR1 SGHTA, CDR2 FQGNSA. The trim removed 4 bases at V and 3 bases at J, leaving 16 bases unmatched. This CDR3 has 18 amino acids. The DNA of the CDR3 is TGTGCCAGCAGCTCAACCGGGACAGGAGGGCTAAGGGACTATGGCTACACCTTC. It codes for CASSSTGTGGLRDYGYTF.

This clone was seen a few times. V gene TRBV7-2 combines with J gene TRBJ1-2; no reliable D call. V was pared by 5 bases and J by 4 bases, with 8 bases between. The CDR3 totals 12 residues. Germline V gives CDR1 SGHTA, CDR2 FQGNSA. CDR3 loop: CASSEMSYGYTF. Here the CDR3 DNA reads TGTGCCAGCAGCGAGATGTCCTATGGCTACACCTTC.

This clone was picked up a small number of times. This sequence joins TRBV14 and TRBJ1-1; D call uncertain. Germline V gives CDR1 SGHDN, CDR2 FVKESK. Trimming pared 0 bases from V and 0 bases from J, leaving 11 bases between. This CDR3 spans 16 amino acids. The CDR3 DNA follows: TGTGCCAGCAGCCAAGAAATTTACTCCTTGAACACTGAAGCTTTCTTT. It encodes CASSQEIYSLNTEAFF.

This clone has a handful of counts. The V and J genes are TRBV30 and TRBJ2-1, with 7 bases that match TRBD1. The CDR3 covers 14 residues. Germline lookup yields CDR1 GTSNPN and CDR2 SVGIG (reference sequence). The V and J ends lost 2 bases and 7 bases, in that order; junction bases with no gene match: 8. The CDR3 nucleotides are TGTGCCTGGAGTAGAAGGGGGCCTTTAAATGAGCAGTTCTTC. It translates to CAWSRRGPLNEQFF.

This clone was counted between two and nine times. V and J are TRBV2 and TRBJ2-7, with D possibly matching TRBD2 (6 bases). With 7 bases removed from V and 4 bases from J, the gap between germline ends came to 20 bases. Germline assignment: CDR1 SNHLY and CDR2 FYNNEI. The CDR3 runs to 15 residues. The CDR3 loop reads CASTREGDSAYEQYF. The CDR3 coding sequence is TGTGCCAGCACCCGCGAAGGGGACTCGGCGTACGAGCAGTACTTC.

CDR3 protein: CASSPEAGVIGEQFF. Written as DNA, the CDR3 is TGTGCCAGCAGCCCCGAAGCGGGAGTAATTGGGGAGCAGTTCTTC. This sequence joins TRBV9 and TRBJ2-1; 8 bases fit TRBD2. V was pared by 4 bases and J by 10 bases, with 13 bases of the junction left unmatched. Germline CDR1 SGDLS, CDR2 YYNGEE. There are 15 residues in the CDR3.

V and J are TRBV5-8 and TRBJ1-1, with 8 positions matching TRBD1. Germline values: CDR1 SGHTS, CDR2 YDEGEE. This CDR3 spans 16 amino acids. V trimming: 2 bases; J trimming: 3 bases; junction bases outside the gene matches: 9. In DNA, the CDR3 is TGTGCCAGCAGCTTAGGACAGGGATGGTTGGACACTGAAGCTTTCTTT. This gives the protein CASSLGQGWLDTEAFF.

This clone was picked up one time. One junction end does not reproduce the germline sequence, and a read error may be involved. The same CDR3 can be traced to other DNA sequences in this sample. The rearrangement joins TRBV25-1 to TRBJ2-3; weak D call: TRBD1 (6 bases). Germline CDR1 reads MGHDK; CDR2 reads SYGVNS. The CDR3 has 14 residues. The CDR3 bases are TGTGCCAGCCAAACGGAGAAGCGGACAGATACACAGTATTTT. Translating gives CASQTEKRTDTQYF. Drawing the rest from reference TRBV25-1 and TRBJ2-3, the complete variable domain is EADIYQTPRYLVIGTGKKITLECSQTMGHDKMYWYQQDPGMELHLIHYSYGVNSTEKGDLSSESTVSRIRTEHFPLTLESARPSHTSQYLCASQTEKRTDTQYFGPGTRLTVL.

The V gene is TRBV12-5, the J gene TRBJ2-1; possible D gene TRBD1, 6 bases. Trimming shortened V by 0 bases and J by 4 bases, and 13 bases separated the two germline ends. Germline CDR1 reads LGHNT; CDR2 reads FRNRAP. This CDR3 is 16 amino acids long. The CDR3 DNA follows: TGTGCTAGTGGTTTGGTAGGGGGTTTGGGATACAATGAGCAGTTCTTC. It is translated as CASGLVGGLGYNEQFF.

The chain is built from TRBV9 and TRBJ2-2; 7 bases align to TRBD2. V lost 0 bases to trimming and J lost 0 bases; unmatched junction nucleotides: 2. CDR1 is SGDLS and CDR2 is YYNGEE in the germline V gene. The CDR3 covers 16 residues. The CDR3 DNA is TGTGCCAGCAGCGTAGTGGCGGGGGCGAACACCGGGGAGCTGTTTTTT. This sequence encodes CASSVVAGANTGELFF.